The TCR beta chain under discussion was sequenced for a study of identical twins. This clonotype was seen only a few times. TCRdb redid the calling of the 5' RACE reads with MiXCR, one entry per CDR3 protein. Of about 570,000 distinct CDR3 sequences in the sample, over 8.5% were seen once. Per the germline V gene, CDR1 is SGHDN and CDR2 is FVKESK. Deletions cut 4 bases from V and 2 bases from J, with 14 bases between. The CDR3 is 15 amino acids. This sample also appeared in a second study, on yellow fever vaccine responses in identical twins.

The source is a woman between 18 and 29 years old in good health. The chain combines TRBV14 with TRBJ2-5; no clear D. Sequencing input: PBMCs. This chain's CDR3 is CASSRLVGRQETQYF. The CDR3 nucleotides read TGTGCCAGCAGCCGTTTAGTCGGTAGGCAAGAGACCCAGTACTTC.